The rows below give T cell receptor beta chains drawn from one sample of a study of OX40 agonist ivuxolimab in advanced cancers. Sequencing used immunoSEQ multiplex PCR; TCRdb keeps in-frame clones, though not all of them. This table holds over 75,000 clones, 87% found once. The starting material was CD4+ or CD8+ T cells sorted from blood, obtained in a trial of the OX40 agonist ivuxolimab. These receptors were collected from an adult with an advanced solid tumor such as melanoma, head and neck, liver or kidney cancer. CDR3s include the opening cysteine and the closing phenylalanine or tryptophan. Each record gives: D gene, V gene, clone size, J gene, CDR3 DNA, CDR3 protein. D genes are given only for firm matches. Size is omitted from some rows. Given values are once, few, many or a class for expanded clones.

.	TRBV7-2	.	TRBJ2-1	TGTGCCAGCAGCTGGGGGAGCTCCTACAATGAGCAGTTCTTC	CASSWGSSYNEQFF
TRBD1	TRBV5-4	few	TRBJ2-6	TGTGCCAGCAGCTCCCCGGGACAGGGTGCTGGGGCCAACGTCCTGACTTTC	CASSSPGQGAGANVLTF
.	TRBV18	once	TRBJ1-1	TGTGCCAGCTCACCAGGGGGGGCTAACACTGAAGCTTTCTTT	CASSPGGANTEAFF
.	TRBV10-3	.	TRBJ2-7	TGTGCCATCGGTGACGGCTCCTACGAGCAGTACTTC	CAIGDGSYEQYF
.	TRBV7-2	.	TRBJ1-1	TGTGCCAGCAGCTTAGTGGGGTCAAACACTGAAGCTTTCTTT	CASSLVGSNTEAFF
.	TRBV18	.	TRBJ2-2	TGTGCCAGCTCACCGGGAAGGGACACCGGGGAGCTGTTTTTT	CASSPGRDTGELFF
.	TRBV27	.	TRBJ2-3	TGTGCCAGCAGTTTACTTCCGGGACTAGATACGCAGTATTTT	CASSLLPGLDTQYF
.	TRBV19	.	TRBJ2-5	TGTGCCAGTAGTATCCGCTTGGCGGGGGCCGGAGAGACCCAGTACTTC	CASSIRLAGAGETQYF
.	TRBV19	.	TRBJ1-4	TGTGCCAGTAGCTACAGGGTTAGCGCCCGTAATGAAAAACTGTTTTTT	CASSYRVSARNEKLFF
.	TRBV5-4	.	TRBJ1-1	TGTGCCAGCAGCTTGGAGGGGTCCACTGAAGCTTTCTTT	CASSLEGSTEAFF
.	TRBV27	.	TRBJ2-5	TGTGCCAGCAGTTCCGACCTTAAAGAGACCCAGTACTTC	CASSSDLKETQYF
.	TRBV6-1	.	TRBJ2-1	TGTGCCAGCAGGTCGGGCAACGCTCGGTTCTTC	CASRSGNARFF
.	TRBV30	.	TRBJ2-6	TGTGCCTGGAAGTTCGGGGCTGGGGCCAACGTCCTGACTTTC	CAWKFGAGANVLTF
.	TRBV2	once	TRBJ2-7	TGTGCCAGCACGGAGGGGGCGAAGTTGAGGTACGAGCAGTACTTC	CASTEGAKLRYEQYF
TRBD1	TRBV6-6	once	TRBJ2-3	TGTGCCAGCAGCCCCCCCGGGACAGGAACAGATACGCAGTATTTT	CASSPPGTGTDTQYF
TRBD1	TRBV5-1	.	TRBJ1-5	TGCGCCAGCAGCTTAGGACAGGGGGCAAATCAGCCCCAGCATTTT	CASSLGQGANQPQHF
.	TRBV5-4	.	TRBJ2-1	TGTGCCAGCAGCTTACAAACTAGTGCTGAGCAGTTCTTC	CASSLQTSAEQFF
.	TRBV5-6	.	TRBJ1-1	TGTGCCAGCAGCTGGTGGGGGGAAGGTGAAGCTTTCTTT	CASSWWGEGEAFF
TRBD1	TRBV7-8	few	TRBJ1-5	TGTGCCAGCAGCTCTACCTTCCGGGACAGGGTGAATCAGCCCCAGCATTTT	CASSSTFRDRVNQPQHF
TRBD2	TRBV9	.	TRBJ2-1	TGTGCCAGCAGCACAGAACTAGCGTCCAGCTCCTACAATGAGCAGTTCTTC	CASSTELASSSYNEQFF
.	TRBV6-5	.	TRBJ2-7	TGTGCCAGCAGTTACGATTGGACATGGGGGCGCGAGCAGTACTTC	CASSYDWTWGREQYF
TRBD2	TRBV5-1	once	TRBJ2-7	TGCGCCAGCAGCCTGGGGGGGTCGCAGTACTTC	CASSLGGSQYF
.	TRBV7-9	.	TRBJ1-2	TGTGCCAGCAGCCCTAACCTAGGGGCTTACTATGGCTACACCTTC	CASSPNLGAYYGYTF
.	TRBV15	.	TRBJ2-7	TGTGCCACCAGCAGAGGCCGAGTCGGGAGCTACGAGCAGTACTTC	CATSRGRVGSYEQYF
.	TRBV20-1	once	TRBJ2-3	TGCAGTGCTAGCTCGGGTCCGCAGTATTTT	CSASSGPQYF
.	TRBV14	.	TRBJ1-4	TGTGCCAGCAGCCCAGGTGGAGGGTATGAAAAACTGTTTTTT	CASSPGGGYEKLFF
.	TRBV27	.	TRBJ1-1	TGTGCCAGCCGCAAAGCGGACGGCCGGAACACTGAAGCTTTCTTT	CASRKADGRNTEAFF
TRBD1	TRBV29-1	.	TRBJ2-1	TGCAGCGTTGAATCACCCCGACAGGGGGTTAATGAGCAGTTCTTC	CSVESPRQGVNEQFF
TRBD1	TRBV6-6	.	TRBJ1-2	TGTGCCAGCAGTTACGACAGGGACTATGGCTACACCTTC	CASSYDRDYGYTF
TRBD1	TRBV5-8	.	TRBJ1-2	TGTGCCAGCAGCTTCAGACAGGGGGTCGGCTACACCTTC	CASSFRQGVGYTF
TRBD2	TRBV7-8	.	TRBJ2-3	TGTGCCAGCAGACCCGGGACTAGCGGGAGAACTAGCACAGATACGCAGTATTTT	CASRPGTSGRTSTDTQYF
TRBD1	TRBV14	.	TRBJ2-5	TGTGCCAGCAGCCAAGGACAGGGGAAAGGGGAGACCCAGTACTTC	CASSQGQGKGETQYF
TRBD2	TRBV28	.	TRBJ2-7	TGTGCCAGCGCAAGCGGGAGGGCCTCCTACGAGCAGTACTTC	CASASGRASYEQYF
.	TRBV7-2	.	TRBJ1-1	TGTGCCAGCAGCCCCGGGGGGGTAGAAGCTTTCTTT	CASSPGGVEAFF
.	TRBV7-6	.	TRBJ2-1	TGTGCCAGCAGCTTAGGTCAGCCTCACTCATCAGAGCAGTTCTTC	CASSLGQPHSSEQFF
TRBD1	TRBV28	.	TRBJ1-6	TGTGCCAGCAGTCCCACCTCGGGACAGTTTAATTCACCCCTCCACTTT	CASSPTSGQFNSPLHF
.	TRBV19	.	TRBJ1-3	TGTGCCAGTAGTATGCTCTCTGGAAACACCATATATTTT	CASSMLSGNTIYF
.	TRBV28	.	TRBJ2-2	TGTGCCAGCAGTGTTCGGACAACGGGGGAGCTGTTTTTT	CASSVRTTGELFF
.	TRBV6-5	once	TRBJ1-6	TGTGCCAGCAGTTACTTCAGAGATTCACCCCTCCACTTT	CASSYFRDSPLHF
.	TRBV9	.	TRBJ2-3	TGTGCCAGCAGCGTAGGGAGCGGGCGGGCAGATACGCAGTATTTT	CASSVGSGRADTQYF
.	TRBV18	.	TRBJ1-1	TGTGCCAGCTCACCACGGCAGGGAAGAACTGAAGCTTTCTTT	CASSPRQGRTEAFF
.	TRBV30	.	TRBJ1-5	TGTGCCTGGAGTGTTCCCCAGGGTGTATGGCAGCCCCAGCATTTT	CAWSVPQGVWQPQHF
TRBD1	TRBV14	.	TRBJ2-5	TGTGCCAGCAGCTTAACGGACAGGTTCCAAGAGACCCAGTACTTC	CASSLTDRFQETQYF
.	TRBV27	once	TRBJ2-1	TGTGCCAGCAGTCAGGACCTCTACAATGAGCAGTTCTTC	CASSQDLYNEQFF
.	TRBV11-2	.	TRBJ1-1	TGTGCCAGCAGCTTAGAGAGGGCCCTGGGTACTGAAGCTTTCTTT	CASSLERALGTEAFF
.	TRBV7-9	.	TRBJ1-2	TGTGCCAGCAGCTTAGGGGGGGCTAACTATGGCTACACCTTC	CASSLGGANYGYTF
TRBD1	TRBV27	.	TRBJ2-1	TGTGCCAGCAGTAGGACAGGGCCTCCGATGTACAATGAGCAGTTCTTC	CASSRTGPPMYNEQFF
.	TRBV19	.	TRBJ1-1	TGTGCCAGTAGTGTGGGACGGGTGAACACTGAAGCTTTCTTT	CASSVGRVNTEAFF
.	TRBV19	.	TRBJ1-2	TGTGCCAGTAGTTACAGGGAGGGAGGCTACACCTTC	CASSYREGGYTF
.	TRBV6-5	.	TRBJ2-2	TGTGCCAGCAGTCAATTCACCGGGGAGCTGTTTTTT	CASSQFTGELFF
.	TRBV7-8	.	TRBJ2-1	TGTGCCAGCAGCTTTCTAGTACGAGAGCAGTTCTTC	CASSFLVREQFF
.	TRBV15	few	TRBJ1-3	TGTGCCACCAGCAGGGCCGGGAGCAGGGGAGGAGGAAACACCATATATTTT	CATSRAGSRGGGNTIYF